The clone carrying this T cell receptor beta chain was picked up a small number of times. The data originate from a study of T cell changes during pregnancy in multiple sclerosis. Trimming pared 3 bases from V and 2 bases from J, leaving 8 bases between. Per germline, CDR1 KGHSH and CDR2 LQKENI. This CDR3 comprises 14 residues. Profiling relied on immunoSEQ multiplex PCR, and the TCRdb table lists in-frame clones only, not all of them. The sample has some 50,000 clones; 90% are singletons. The rearrangement uses TRBV18 and TRBJ2-1; a possible D gene is TRBD1 (5 bases). The clonotype originates from a female donor in good health, enrolled as a control in a pregnancy study. This material consisted of peripheral blood, taken in the first trimester of pregnancy. DNA for the CDR3: TGTGCCAGCTCACCTAGGGGCCCCTACAATGAGCAGTTCTTC. Its translation: CASSPRGPYNEQFF.